This is a list of T cell receptor beta chains from one sample in a study of T cells in Graves' hyperthyroidism and ophthalmopathy. Each CDR3 protein is one row after TCRdb ran MiXCR on the multiplex PCR reads. The sample records 300,000 to 450,000 distinct CDR3 sequences, more than 12% being singletons. The sample was blood. The receptors were sampled from a woman between 25 and 40 years old with Graves' hyperthyroidism. Both conserved end residues are part of each CDR3. Each record gives: clone size, V gene, CDR3 length, D gene, J gene, CDR3 DNA, CDR3 protein. The D gene is left open where the match is weak. Clone sizes are given selectively: once, few, many, or a class where the clone is expanded.

>many|TRBV18|16|TRBD2|TRBJ2-7
TGTGCCAGCTCACCTTCTCTGGGACTAGCGGGAGTCGAGCAGTACTTC
CASSPSLGLAGVEQYF
>many|TRBV10-2|16|TRBD2|TRBJ2-5
TGCGCCAGCAGTGCTGCTAGCGGGAGGACTCAAGAGACCCAGTACTTC
CASSAASGRTQETQYF
>many|TRBV24-1|13|.|TRBJ2-5
TGTGCCACCAGTGATCGAGAGCGAGAGACCCAGTACTTC
CATSDRERETQYF
>.|TRBV20-1|16|TRBD2|TRBJ2-1
TGCAGTGCTAGACACATGGGCGGGAGTGCTTACAATGAGCAGTTCTTC
CSARHMGGSAYNEQFF
>.|TRBV20-1|16|TRBD2|TRBJ2-1
TGCAGTGCTCTGTCTAGCGGGAGCATCTCTTACAATGAGCAGTTCTTC
CSALSSGSISYNEQFF
>many|TRBV28|16|TRBD2|TRBJ2-7
TGTGCCAGCAGTTTAGGGGGCCCGGGAGGGCCTTACGAGCAGTACTTC
CASSLGGPGGPYEQYF
>.|TRBV20-1|13|TRBD1|TRBJ2-7
TGCAGTGCAACAAGGGACAGGGATTACGAGCAGTACTTC
CSATRDRDYEQYF
>.|TRBV10-1|12|.|TRBJ1-6
TGCGCCAGCAGTGAGGGTAATTCACCCCTCCACTTT
CASSEGNSPLHF
>few|TRBV7-6|16|TRBD2|TRBJ2-1
TGTGCCAGCAGCTTAGCGGTAGCGGGTGGGGACAATGAGCAGTTCTTC
CASSLAVAGGDNEQFF
>few|TRBV6-2/TRBV6-3|14|.|TRBJ1-3
TGTGCCAGCAGGCGAGCTGTCTCTGGAAACACCATATATTTT
CASRRAVSGNTIYF
>many|TRBV6-1|15|TRBD1|TRBJ2-7
TGTGCCAGCAGACCCGGGACAGGGAGCTCCTACGAGCAGTACTTC
CASRPGTGSSYEQYF
>many|TRBV20-1|14|.|TRBJ2-7
TGCAGTGCCCCCCGGCAGGCGATCTCCTACGAGCAGTACTTC
CSAPRQAISYEQYF
>many|TRBV11-2|16|.|TRBJ2-1
TGTGCCAGCAGCCCCCCCGGACGACGTGGGCCCAATGAGCAGTTCTTC
CASSPPGRRGPNEQFF
>few|TRBV19|14|.|TRBJ2-1
TGTGCCAGTAGTACATCAAGCTCCTACAATGAGCAGTTCTTC
CASSTSSSYNEQFF
>once|TRBV18|15|TRBD1|TRBJ2-1
TGTGCCAGCTCACCGAGACAGGGGTTGGCCGGGGAGCAGTTCTTC
CASSPRQGLAGEQFF
>many|TRBV18|13|.|TRBJ1-4
TGTGCCAGCTCACTGGGACGCGTTGAAAAACTGTTTTTT
CASSLGRVEKLFF
>many|TRBV28|13|.|TRBJ2-3
TGTGCCAGCAGTTTACAGGGCGCAGATACGCAGTATTTT
CASSLQGADTQYF
>many|TRBV18|13|.|TRBJ2-1
TGTGCCAGCTCACCATTACAAGGGAGCGAGCAGTTCTTC
CASSPLQGSEQFF
>.|TRBV4-1|15|TRBD2|TRBJ2-5
TGCGCCAGCAGCCGACTAGCCGCTAGAAAAGAGACCCAGTACTTC
CASSRLAARKETQYF
>.|TRBV6-2/TRBV6-3|16|.|TRBJ2-3
TGTGCCAGCAGTTACGGGGGACGGTTGGGCACAGATACGCAGTATTTT
CASSYGGRLGTDTQYF
>many|TRBV20-1|15|.|TRBJ2-3
TGCAGTGCTAGCGAGAGGGCCTATTTTACAGATACGCAGTATTTT
CSASERAYFTDTQYF
>.|TRBV20-1|14|.|TRBJ1-1
TGCAGTGCGCCTCCGGGACACCTTGTAACTGAAGCTTTCTTT
CSAPPGHLVTEAFF
>.|TRBV7-9|15|TRBD2|TRBJ2-1
TGTGCCAGCAGCGGACTAGCGCAGACCTACAATGAGCAGTTCTTC
CASSGLAQTYNEQFF
>.|TRBV7-2|16|TRBD1|TRBJ1-2
TGTGCCAGCAGCCTATTCGGGCAGGGGGTTAGCTATGGCTACACCTTC
CASSLFGQGVSYGYTF
>many|TRBV7-9|13|.|TRBJ2-1
TGTGCCAGCAGCTTCGGGGTATGGAATGAGCAGTTCTTC
CASSFGVWNEQFF
>many|TRBV12-3/TRBV12-4|18|.|TRBJ2-3
TGTGCCAGCACCCCGATCATGGATAGACGGAGACCCAGGGGTACGCAGTATTTT
CASTPIMDRRRPRGTQYF
>few|TRBV20-1|14|TRBD1|TRBJ2-3
TGCAGTGCTATAGTTCAGGGGGCGAAAGATACGCAGTATTTT
CSAIVQGAKDTQYF
>few|TRBV7-9|15|TRBD2|TRBJ2-3
TGTGCCAGCTGGGAACTAGCGGGAGGCACAGATACGCAGTATTTT
CASWELAGGTDTQYF
>many|TRBV6-1|13|.|TRBJ2-1
TGTGCCAGCAGTGACCTCCAAGACAATGAGCAGTTCTTC
CASSDLQDNEQFF
>many|TRBV28|15|.|TRBJ2-5
TGTGCCAGCAGTTTCAGGGACGAGGGACTGGAGACCCAGTACTTC
CASSFRDEGLETQYF
>many|TRBV11-2|13|.|TRBJ1-5
TGTGCCAGCAGCTTAATGGGGGGTCAGCCCCAGCATTTT
CASSLMGGQPQHF
>many|TRBV6-1|14|TRBD1|TRBJ2-7
TGTGCCAGCAGCACCGGGACAGGGTCCTACGAGCAGTACTTC
CASSTGTGSYEQYF
>few|TRBV27|13|.|TRBJ2-5
TGTGCCAGCAGTTCGGCAGCCCAAGAGACCCAGTACTTC
CASSSAAQETQYF
>many|TRBV6-2/TRBV6-3|14|.|TRBJ1-2
TGTGCCAGCAGTTACTCTACGGTCCCCTATGGCTACACCTTC
CASSYSTVPYGYTF
>many|TRBV5-5|15|.|TRBJ1-6
TGTGCCAGCAGCTTGGAGGTAGGGCAGAATTCACCCCTCCACTTT
CASSLEVGQNSPLHF
>.|TRBV6-1|15|.|TRBJ1-4
TGTGCCAGCAGTATGAAAACAGTTCATAATGAAAAACTGTTTTTT
CASSMKTVHNEKLFF
>many|TRBV18|16|.|TRBJ2-1
TGTGCCAGCTCACCACCGTTCCCGGGAAGTTACAATGAGCAGTTCTTC
CASSPPFPGSYNEQFF
>many|TRBV28|18|.|TRBJ2-1
TGTGCCAGCAGCCCGACCAGTCCTCGTTTCAGCTCCTACAATGAGCAGTTCTTC
CASSPTSPRFSSYNEQFF
>many|TRBV24-1|16|TRBD2|TRBJ2-3
TGTGCCACCAGTGACCCGAGCGGGACCGGCACAGATACGCAGTATTTT
CATSDPSGTGTDTQYF
>few|TRBV6-1|16|.|TRBJ1-4
TGTGCCAGCAGTCCGGTGAGGGGGGGTTTAAATGAAAAACTGTTTTTT
CASSPVRGGLNEKLFF
>many|TRBV11-2|14|TRBD2|TRBJ2-7
TGTGCCAGCAGCTTGACTAGCGGGACCATCGAGCAGTACTTC
CASSLTSGTIEQYF
>.|TRBV30|14|TRBD2|TRBJ2-1
TGTGCCTGGAGTGTTGCTAGCGGTCACAATGAGCAGTTCTTC
CAWSVASGHNEQFF
>many|TRBV11-3|13|.|TRBJ1-1
TGTGCCAGCAGCATAGCAGGCTACACTGAAGCTTTCTTT
CASSIAGYTEAFF
>few|TRBV24-1|20|TRBD2|TRBJ2-7
TGTGCCACCAGTGATACCCACCGGGACGGCTCTCTAGCGGGAGTGAGTGAGCAGTACTTC
CATSDTHRDGSLAGVSEQYF